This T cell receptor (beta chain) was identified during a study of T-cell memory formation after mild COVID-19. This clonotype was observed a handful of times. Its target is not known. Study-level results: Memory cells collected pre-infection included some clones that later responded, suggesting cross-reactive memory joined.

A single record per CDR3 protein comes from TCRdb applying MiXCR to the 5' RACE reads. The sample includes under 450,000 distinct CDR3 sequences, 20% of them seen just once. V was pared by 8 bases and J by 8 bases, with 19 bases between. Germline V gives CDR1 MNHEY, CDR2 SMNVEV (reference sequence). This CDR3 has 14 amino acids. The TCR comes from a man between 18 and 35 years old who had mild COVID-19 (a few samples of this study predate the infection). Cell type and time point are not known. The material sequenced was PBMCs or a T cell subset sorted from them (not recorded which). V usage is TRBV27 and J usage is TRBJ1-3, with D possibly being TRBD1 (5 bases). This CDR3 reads CASSRDGGLYTIYF. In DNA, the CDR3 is TGTGCCAGCTCACGGGACGGTGGTTTGTACACCATATATTTT.